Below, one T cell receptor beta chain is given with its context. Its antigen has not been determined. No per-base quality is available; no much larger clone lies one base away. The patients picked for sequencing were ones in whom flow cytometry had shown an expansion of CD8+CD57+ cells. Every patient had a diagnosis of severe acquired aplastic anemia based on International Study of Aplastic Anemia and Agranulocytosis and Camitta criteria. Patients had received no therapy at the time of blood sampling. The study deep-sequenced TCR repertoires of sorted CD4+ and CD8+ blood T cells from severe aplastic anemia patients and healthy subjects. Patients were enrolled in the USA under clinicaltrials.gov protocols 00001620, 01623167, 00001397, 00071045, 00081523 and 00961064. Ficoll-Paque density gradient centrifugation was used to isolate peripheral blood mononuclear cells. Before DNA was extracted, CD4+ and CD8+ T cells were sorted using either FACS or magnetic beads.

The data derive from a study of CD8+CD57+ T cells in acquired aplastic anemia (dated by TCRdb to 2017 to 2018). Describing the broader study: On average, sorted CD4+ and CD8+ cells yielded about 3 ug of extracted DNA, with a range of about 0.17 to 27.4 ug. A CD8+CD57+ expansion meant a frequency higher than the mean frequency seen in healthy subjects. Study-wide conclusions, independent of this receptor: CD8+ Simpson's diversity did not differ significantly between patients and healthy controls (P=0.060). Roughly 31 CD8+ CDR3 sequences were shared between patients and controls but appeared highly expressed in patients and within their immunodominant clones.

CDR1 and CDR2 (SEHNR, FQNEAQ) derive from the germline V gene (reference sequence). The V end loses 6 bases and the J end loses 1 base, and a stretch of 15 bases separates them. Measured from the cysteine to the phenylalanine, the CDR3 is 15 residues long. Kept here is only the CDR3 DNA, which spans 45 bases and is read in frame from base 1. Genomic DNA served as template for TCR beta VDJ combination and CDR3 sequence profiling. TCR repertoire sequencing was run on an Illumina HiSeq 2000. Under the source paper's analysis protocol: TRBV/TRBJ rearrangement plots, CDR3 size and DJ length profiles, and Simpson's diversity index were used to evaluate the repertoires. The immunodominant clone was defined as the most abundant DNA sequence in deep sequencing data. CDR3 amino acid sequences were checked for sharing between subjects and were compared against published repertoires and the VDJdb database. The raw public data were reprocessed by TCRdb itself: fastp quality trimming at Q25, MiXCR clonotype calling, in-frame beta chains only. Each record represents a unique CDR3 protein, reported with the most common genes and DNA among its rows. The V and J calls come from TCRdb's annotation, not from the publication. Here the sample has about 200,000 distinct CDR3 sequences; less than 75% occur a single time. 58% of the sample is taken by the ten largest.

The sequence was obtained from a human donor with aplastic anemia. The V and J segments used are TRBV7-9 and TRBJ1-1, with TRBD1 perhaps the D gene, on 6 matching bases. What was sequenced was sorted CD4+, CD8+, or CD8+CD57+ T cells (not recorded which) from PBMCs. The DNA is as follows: TGTGCCAGCAGGCCTTGGACAGAGCAGAACACTGAAGCTTTCTTT. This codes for CASRPWTEQNTEAFF.